The clone carrying this T cell receptor beta chain appeared a few times. TCRdb reprocessed the PCR reads with MiXCR, giving one entry per CDR3 protein. The sample has 15,000 to 20,000 distinct CDR3 sequences, approximately 40% seen once; the top ten hold roughly 21%. This sample is drawn from a study of tumor-infiltrating lymphocytes in oesophageal squamous cell carcinoma. The CDR3 has 12 residues. The germline V gene encodes CDR1 SGHVS and CDR2 FNYEAQ. V gene TRBV7-6 combines with J gene TRBJ1-1, with TRBD1 as a possible D gene (5 bases). The J call could be wrong; TRBJ1-6 is a better fit for the DNA end. The sample consisted of esophageal tumor tissue. The clonotype originates from a male donor with esophageal squamous cell carcinoma. This chain's CDR3 is CASSFGQGPLHF. In DNA, the CDR3 is TGTGCCAGCAGCTTCGGACAAGGACCCCTCCACTTT.